This TCR beta chain was documented in a study of T cells in Graves' hyperthyroidism and ophthalmopathy. It was RNA transcripts that yielded the amplified TCR beta CDR3 regions. The TCR CDR3 was amplified in a first-round RT-PCR using the HTBI primer set. TCRdb re-analysed the multiplex PCR reads in MiXCR, keeping a single row per CDR3 protein. Of approximately 640,000 distinct CDR3 sequences in the sample, about a sixth were seen once. The germline CDR1 and CDR2 sequences are LNHDA and SQIVND (reference sequence). Trimming removed 8 bases from V and 3 bases from J; junction bases left unmatched: 13. This CDR3 region has 16 residues.

J is TRBJ2-3 and V is TRBV19, with 8 bases matching TRBD2. The source is a woman aged 25 to 39 with Graves' hyperthyroidism. Input material: blood. CDR3 nucleotides: TGTGCCAGTGGCACGGGAGGGCCAATTAGTACAGATACGCAGTATTTT. It codes for CASGTGGPISTDTQYF.